A selection of T cell receptor beta chains follows, all from one sample in a study of cytomegalovirus exposure and HLA in healthy donors. Repertoires were generated with immunoSEQ multiplex PCR, while TCRdb's copy carries only in-frame clones and drops some. Found here are some 170,000 clones, more than 60% of them singletons; the top ten hold roughly 3.7%. The sample comprised PBMCs. Source of these receptors: a woman aged 55-75 years in good health and CMV-seropositive. Both conserved end residues are part of each CDR3. A row's size may be missing; if present it is once, few, many or a size class.

J gene,clone size,V gene,CDR3 protein
TRBJ2-2,NA,TRBV4-3,CASSQDMRGFGELFF
TRBJ2-2,few,TRBV7-8,CASRKASGGPNTGELFF
TRBJ2-3,NA,TRBV19,CASTPAVLVVGTDTQYF
TRBJ1-2,NA,TRBV19,CASSIWGRGGYTF
TRBJ2-7,few,TRBV18,CASSPGTSGPREQYF
TRBJ2-5,NA,TRBV7-9,CASSSGLAGPETQYF
TRBJ2-7,NA,TRBV6-5,CASSYTAGPPYEQYF
TRBJ1-5,NA,TRBV27,CASSFGGNQPQHF
TRBJ2-3,once,TRBV30,CAWSPAPGADTQYF
TRBJ2-5,once,TRBV4-2,CASSQEGGRETQYF